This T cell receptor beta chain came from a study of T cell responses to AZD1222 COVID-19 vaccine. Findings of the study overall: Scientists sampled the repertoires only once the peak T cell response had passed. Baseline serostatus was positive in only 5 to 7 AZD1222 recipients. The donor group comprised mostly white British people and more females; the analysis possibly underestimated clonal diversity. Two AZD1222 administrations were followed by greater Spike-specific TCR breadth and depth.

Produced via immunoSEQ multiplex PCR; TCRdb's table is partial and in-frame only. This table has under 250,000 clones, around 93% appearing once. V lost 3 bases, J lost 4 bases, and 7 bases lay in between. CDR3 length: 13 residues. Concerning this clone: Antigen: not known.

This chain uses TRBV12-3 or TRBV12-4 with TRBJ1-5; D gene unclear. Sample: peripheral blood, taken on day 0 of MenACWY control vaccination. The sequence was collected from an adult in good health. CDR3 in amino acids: CASSFDGNQPQHF. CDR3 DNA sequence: TGTGCCAGCAGTTTTGATGGGAATCAGCCCCAGCATTTT.